This TCR beta chain originates from a study of T cell responses to AZD1222 COVID-19 vaccine. This clone was recorded once. V dropped 8 bases and J dropped 5 bases, with 13 bases sitting between them. There are 13 residues in the CDR3. CDR1 and CDR2 from the germline V gene are SGHVS and FQNEAQ. Here immunoSEQ multiplex PCR was the method, and the copy in TCRdb shows in-frame clones only, minus some. The data show roughly 81,000 clones, 65% to 90% seen once. This clonotype was obtained from an adult in good health. The sample here was peripheral blood, taken on day 0 of AZD1222 vaccination. V and J are TRBV7-8 and TRBJ2-1; no definite D call. The CDR3: CASRLGPHNEQFF. CDR3 coding DNA: TGTGCCAGCCGACTCGGGCCCCACAATGAGCAGTTCTTC. The entire variable domain, with the rest obtained from reference TRBV7-8 and TRBJ2-1, is as follows: GAGVSQSPRYKVAKRGQDVALRCDPISGHVSLFWYQQALGQGPEFLTYFQNEAQLDKSGLPSDRFFAERPEGSVSTLKIQRTQQEDSAVYLCASRLGPHNEQFFGPGTRLTVL.